The 20 T cell receptor beta chains below all came from one sample that was sequenced in a study of CD8 T cells in Susac syndrome. cDNA came from about 0.5 to 1 ug RNA primed by random hexamers. TCRdb called the immunoSEQ multiplex PCR reads again in MiXCR, with one record for every CDR3 protein. This table has 300,000 to 350,000 distinct CDR3 sequences, roughly nine tenths appearing once. Sequenced: CD4+ T cells from PBMCs. The receptors shown here come from a human donor with multiple sclerosis.

To note about this clonotype: The germline gene is not matched at one end of the junction; a read error may be the cause. The gene calls are TRBV7-2 and TRBJ1-3; unclear D gene. CDR1 and CDR2 from the germline V gene are SGHTA and FQGNSA. The CDR3 loop spans 15 amino acids. CDR3 DNA sequence: TGTGCCAGCAGCTTAGCAGGGCTGTCTGAAAACACCATATATTTT. It encodes CASSLAGLSENTIYF.

The chain employs TRBV15 and TRBJ2-5, with D unclear. Trimming pared 3 bases from V and 2 bases from J, leaving 10 bases between. Germline values: CDR1 LNHNV, CDR2 YYDKDF (reference sequence). The CDR3 runs to 14 residues. The CDR3 nucleotides read TGTGCCACCAGCAGCGCAGCAGTGCAAGAGACCCAGTACTTC. Translated, it gives CATSSAAVQETQYF.

The chain combines TRBV4-2 with TRBJ1-4, with 11 bases fitting TRBD1. This CDR3 has 22 residues. Trimming removed 4 bases from V and 10 bases from J; junction bases left unmatched: 29. Germline CDR1 reads LGHNA; CDR2 reads YNFKEQ. The CDR3 DNA is TGTGCCAGCAGCCCGGGTGGGGTCCTTCGGACAGGGGGCCCCTGGGTGATTGGAAAACTGTTTTTT. It encodes CASSPGGVLRTGGPWVIGKLFF.

The table lists this clonotype with a few counts. The V gene is TRBV29-1, the J gene TRBJ2-7, with 12 bases matching TRBD1. CDR1 and CDR2 from the germline V gene are SQVTM and ANQGSEA. The CDR3 has 13 residues. V was pared by 7 bases and J by 6 bases, with 7 bases of the junction left unmatched. CDR3 bases: TGCAGCGCAGTGGGACAGGGGGCTGGCGAGCAGTACTTC. This sequence encodes CSAVGQGAGEQYF.

The sample holds one count of this clonotype. The chain is built from TRBV18 and TRBJ1-1; possibly TRBD1 for D (5 bases). CDR1 is KGHSH, CDR2 LQKENI, per germline. V was trimmed by 6 bases and J by 0 bases, leaving 17 bases between them. CDR3 length: 16 residues. This CDR3 reads CASSPAWGSMNTEAFF. In DNA form, the CDR3 reads TGTGCCAGCTCGCCGGCGTGGGGCAGCATGAACACTGAAGCTTTCTTT.

The gene calls are TRBV30 and TRBJ1-5; the match to TRBD1 covers 10 bases. This CDR3 is 15 amino acids long. V shed 7 bases and J 1 base; nucleotides not matched to a gene: 7. In germline, CDR1 is GTSNPN, CDR2 SVGIG (reference sequence). CDR3 in DNA: TGTGCCTTCGGGACAGGGGCCGGGAGCAATCAGCCCCAGCATTTT. It is translated as CAFGTGAGSNQPQHF. Drawing the rest from reference TRBV30 and TRBJ1-5, the complete variable domain is SQTIHQWPATLVQPVGSPLSLECTVEGTSNPNLYWYRQAAGRGLQLLFYSVGIGQISSEVPQNLSASRPQDRQFILSSKKLLLSDSGFYLCAFGTGAGSNQPQHFGDGTRLSIL.

The genes are TRBV12-3 or TRBV12-4 and TRBJ2-2; D is ambiguous. V lost 5 bases and J 4 bases, leaving 11 bases between the germline ends. CDR3 length: 14 amino acids. The CDR3 region is CASSRDRSTGELFF. The DNA of the CDR3 is TGTGCCAGCAGTCGCGACCGGAGCACCGGGGAGCTGTTTTTT.

The chain carries TRBV20-1 and TRBJ2-2; the D call may be TRBD1 or TRBD2 (5 bases each). Germline CDR1 is DFQATT and CDR2 is SNEGSKA (reference sequence). Between the trimmed V and J ends, which lost 2 bases and 7 bases, there was a span of 14 bases. This CDR3 is 14 amino acids long. The CDR3 sequence: CSARNSEGNGELFF. CDR3 DNA sequence: TGCAGTGCTAGAAATTCCGAGGGGAACGGGGAGCTGTTTTTT.

The genes are TRBV20-1 and TRBJ2-5, with a weak D call TRBD1 (6 bases). Deletions cut 6 bases from V and 5 bases from J, with 13 bases between. The CDR3 sequence is 12 residues long. CDR1 and CDR2 from the germline V gene are DFQATT and SNEGSKA (reference sequence). CDR3 DNA sequence: TGCAGTGCGAGTGACAGGTTGGAGACCCAGTACTTC. It specifies CSASDRLETQYF.

This clonotype showed up just once. This chain links TRBV5-1 with TRBJ1-1; 10 bases agree with TRBD1. There are 19 residues in the CDR3. The germline CDR1 and CDR2 sequences are SGHRS and YFSETQ. Trimming took 4 bases from V and 1 from J; bases not matched to a gene: 16. CDR3 bases: TGCGCCAGCAGCCGGGGACAGGGGAGGGCCGCAGCGGGGAACACTGAAGCTTTCTTT. It yields the protein CASSRGQGRAAAGNTEAFF.

The chain joins TRBV4-3 to TRBJ1-1; weak D call: TRBD1 (5 bases). Trimming removed 0 bases from V and 8 bases from J, with 10 bases in between. The V gene's germline CDR1 is LGHNA and CDR2 YSLEER. CDR3 length: 13 residues. CDR3 DNA sequence: TGCGCCAGCAGCCAAGATGGGGGACGGGAAGCTTTCTTT. It yields the protein CASSQDGGREAFF.

This clonotype was observed once. This rearrangement joins TRBV6-2 or TRBV6-3 to TRBJ2-3; D is ambiguous. This CDR3 is 14 amino acids long. CDR1 and CDR2 (germline): MNHEY, SVGEGT. The V end was cut by 3 bases, the J end by 5 bases, with 12 bases between. The CDR3, as DNA: TGTGCCAGCAGTTATCCCGGCTCTGGAGATACGCAGTATTTT. Translated: CASSYPGSGDTQYF.

The V and J genes are TRBV12-3 or TRBV12-4 and TRBJ1-1, with a possible D match to TRBD1 (5 bases). CDR3 length equals 14 residues. With 8 bases removed from V and 5 bases from J, the gap between germline ends came to 18 bases. The CDR3 bases are TGTGCCAGCCGAGGGGAGGGTTCCGTAACTGAAGCTTTCTTT. It codes for CASRGEGSVTEAFF.

The CDR3 region has the DNA TGTGCCAGCGGTAGCGGTTTAAACTACGAGCAGTACTTC. Its translation is CASGSGLNYEQYF. This chain joins TRBV6-1 and TRBJ2-7; D might be TRBD2 (6 bases). V was pared by 8 bases and J by 3 bases, with 14 bases between. This CDR3 region has 13 residues. The germline V gene has CDR1 MNHNS and CDR2 SASEGT.

This chain joins TRBV29-1 and TRBJ1-1, with D unclear. CDR1 SQVTM and CDR2 ANQGSEA come from the germline V gene. The CDR3 is 14 amino acids. V was shortened by 4 bases and J by 0 bases, with 12 bases between the two germline ends. The CDR3 sequence is CSVAPGNMNTEAFF. CDR3 sequence (DNA): TGCAGCGTTGCCCCGGGGAACATGAACACTGAAGCTTTCTTT.

V and J are TRBV30 and TRBJ1-2; 7 positions match TRBD1. V gave up 0 bases and J gave up 8 bases; unmatched junction bases: 6. CDR3 length equals 13 residues. Germline values: CDR1 GTSNPN, CDR2 SVGIG (reference sequence). The chain's CDR3 is CAWSVVGGVGYTF. Here the CDR3 DNA reads TGTGCCTGGAGTGTTGTAGGGGGCGTCGGCTACACCTTC.

The V gene is TRBV20-1, the J gene TRBJ1-1, with D perhaps TRBD1 (5 bases). V was shortened by 5 bases and J by 7 bases, with 20 bases between the two germline ends. The V gene's germline CDR1 is DFQATT and CDR2 SNEGSKA (reference sequence). This CDR3 is 14 amino acids long. The CDR3 nucleotides are TGCAGTGCTGCCGAACAGCTCCAGGGTAATGAAGCTTTCTTT. Its translation: CSAAEQLQGNEAFF.

The gene calls are TRBV10-3 and TRBJ2-3; 13 nucleotides line up with TRBD2. The trim removed 7 bases at V and 1 base at J, leaving 5 bases unmatched. This CDR3 has 16 residues. Germline CDR1 is ENHRY and CDR2 is SYGVKD. Here the CDR3 DNA reads TGTGCCATCAAATCGGGACTAGCGGGACGCACAGATACGCAGTATTTT. It encodes CAIKSGLAGRTDTQYF.

The chain employs TRBV14 and TRBJ2-1, with 8 positions matching TRBD1. Germline V gene sequence: CDR1 SGHDN, CDR2 FVKESK. The CDR3 runs 17 residues. The V gene end was trimmed by 1 base and the J gene end by 2 bases; junction bases not matched to a gene: 7. The CDR3 sequence is CASSQGFGQGTYNEQFF. DNA of the CDR3: TGTGCCAGCAGCCAAGGGTTCGGACAGGGTACCTACAATGAGCAGTTCTTC.

The rearrangement joins TRBV9 to TRBJ2-1; possible D gene TRBD2, 7 bases. Between the trimmed V and J ends, which lost 3 bases and 3 bases, there was a span of 28 bases. This CDR3 comprises 20 residues. Germline CDR1 reads SGDLS; CDR2 reads YYNGEE. The CDR3 region is CASSAARLGGAPSLYNEQFF. In nucleotides, the CDR3 is TGTGCCAGCAGCGCCGCCCGACTAGGGGGGGCACCCTCCCTCTACAATGAGCAGTTCTTC.